The T cell receptor beta chain under discussion was sequenced for a study of neurological immune-mediated disorders. Whole-study findings and limits: Multiple sclerosis was found to have the least TCR clonal expansion, below healthy controls, and HTLV-1-associated myelopathy the most. The study found no CDR3 amino acid sequences shared by expanded clones across subjects, suggesting private repertoires in all groups.

With 10-nucleotide random UMIs included, cDNA was synthesized by 5'RACE. Via MiXCR, TCRdb re-called the 5' RACE reads, giving one row per CDR3 protein. Counted here are around 40,000 distinct CDR3 sequences, approximately 7.2% occurring once; the ten biggest clones make up around 6%. CDR3 length: 13 amino acids. CDR1 is SEHNR and CDR2 is FQNEAQ in the germline V gene (reference sequence). V was shortened by 5 bases and J by 0 bases, with 7 bases between the two germline ends. This clonotype occurred many times. The antigen is undetermined. Each sorted-subset library came from 900,000 to 1,000,000 CD4+ or CD8+ T cells.

This receptor was taken from a man aged 45 to 65 in good health. The sequenced sample consisted of CD4+ T cells from blood. The V call is TRBV7-9, the J call TRBJ1-2; no reliable D call. DNA for the CDR3: TGTGCCAGCAGCAGGACGGCTAACTATGGCTACACCTTC. Amino acids: CASSRTANYGYTF.